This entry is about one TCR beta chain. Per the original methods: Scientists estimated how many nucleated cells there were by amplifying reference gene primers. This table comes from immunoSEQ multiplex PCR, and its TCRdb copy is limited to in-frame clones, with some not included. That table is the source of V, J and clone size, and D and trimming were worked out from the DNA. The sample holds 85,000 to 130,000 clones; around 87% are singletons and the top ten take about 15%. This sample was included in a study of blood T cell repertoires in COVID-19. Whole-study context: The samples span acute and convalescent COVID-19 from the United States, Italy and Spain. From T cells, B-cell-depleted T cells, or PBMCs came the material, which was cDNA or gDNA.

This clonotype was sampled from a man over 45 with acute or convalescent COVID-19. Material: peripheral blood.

The CDR3 bases are TGTGCCAGCAGCGCCACAGCGGGATGGTCAGATACGCAGTATTTT. Encoded protein: CASSATAGWSDTQYF. The V gene is TRBV7-9, the J gene TRBJ2-3, with 7 bases lining up with TRBD2. The CDR3 length is 15 residues. Germline V CDR1 and CDR2: SEHNR, FQNEAQ (reference sequence). V gave up 5 bases and J gave up 4 bases; unmatched junction bases: 9.